This T cell receptor beta chain was found in a study of OX40 agonist ivuxolimab in advanced cancers. Study in general: Ivuxolimab doses were 0.01, 0.1, 0.3, 1.5, 3 or 10 mg/kg every 2 weeks.

The data were produced by immunoSEQ multiplex PCR, yet TCRdb's version contains in-frame clones alone and is incomplete. The sample lists around 75,000 clones, 85% to 90% occurring once. Between the trimmed V and J ends, which lost 4 bases and 6 bases, there was a span of 13 bases. Germline-derived CDR1 and CDR2 are KGHSH and LQKENI. The CDR3 runs to 14 residues. Source: CD4+ or CD8+ T cells sorted from blood, taken in a trial of the OX40 agonist ivuxolimab. The sequence was collected from an adult with an advanced solid tumor such as melanoma, head and neck, liver or kidney cancer. V and J are TRBV18 and TRBJ1-5; D call uncertain. DNA of the CDR3: TGTGCCAGCTCACTCGGCCAGACAACTCAGCCCCAGCATTTT. Amino acids: CASSLGQTTQPQHF. The whole variable domain, filled in from reference TRBV18 and TRBJ1-5, reads NAGVMQNPRHLVRRRGQEARLRCSPMKGHSHVYWYRQLPEEGLKFMVYLQKENIIDESGMPKERFSAEFPKEGPSILRIQQVVRGDSAAYFCASSLGQTTQPQHFGDGTRLSIL.